This T cell receptor beta chain appears in the sequencing data of a study of T-cell memory formation after mild COVID-19. TCRdb re-derived calls from the 5' RACE reads in MiXCR, one entry per CDR3 protein. The sample has approximately 190,000 distinct CDR3 sequences; around 19% are singletons. Notes on the study in general: The appearance of some responding clones in pre-infection memory suggested that cross-reactive memory joined. Later expanders leaned CD4+, whereas clones that contracted between day 15 and 85 were balanced CD4/CD8. Clones that contracted clustered mainly in CM and EM if CD4+ and in EMRA if CD8+.

In this sample, this clonotype turned up a few times. Its target is not known. This CDR3 has 16 amino acids. V was shortened by 4 bases and J by 0 bases, with 17 bases between the two germline ends. Germline V gene data show CDR1 as SGHRS and CDR2 as YFSETQ. This chain connects TRBV5-1 to TRBJ2-7, with D maybe TRBD1 (5 bases). This clonotype was obtained from an adult woman who had mild COVID-19 (a few samples of this study predate the infection). Cell type and time point are not known. Sequencing was carried out using PBMCs or a T cell subset sorted from them (not recorded which). CDR3 residues: CASSHQGPPTSYEQYF. The CDR3 nucleotides read TGCGCCAGCAGCCACCAGGGCCCCCCCACCTCCTACGAGCAGTACTTC.